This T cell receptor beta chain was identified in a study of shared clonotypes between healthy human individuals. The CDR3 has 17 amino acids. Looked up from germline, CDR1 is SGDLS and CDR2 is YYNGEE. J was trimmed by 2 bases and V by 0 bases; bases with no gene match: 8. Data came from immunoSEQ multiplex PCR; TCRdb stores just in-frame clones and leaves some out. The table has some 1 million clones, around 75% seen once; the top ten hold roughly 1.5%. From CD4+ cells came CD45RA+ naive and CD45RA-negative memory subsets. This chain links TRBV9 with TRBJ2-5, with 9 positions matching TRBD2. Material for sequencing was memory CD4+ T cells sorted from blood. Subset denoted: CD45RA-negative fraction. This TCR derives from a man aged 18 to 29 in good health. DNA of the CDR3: TGTGCCAGCAGCGTAGCCCCCGCTAGCGGGAAACAAGAGACCCAGTACTTC. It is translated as CASSVAPASGKQETQYF.